This TCR beta chain is from a study of molecular identifiers for immune sequencing clone quantification. General study results and limits: Beyond 20 RNA copies, clones held over 98% of effector molecules, compared with under 1% in naive cells.

Concerning this clonotype: The antigen remains undetermined.

CD8+CD4-CCR7+CD45RA+ sorting gave the naive CD8 T cells. TCRdb reanalysed the PCR reads using MiXCR and keeps one entry per CDR3 protein. This sample has 460,000 or so distinct CDR3 sequences, with around 23% found just once. Germline V gives CDR1 LNHDA, CDR2 SQIVND (reference sequence). The CDR3 is made up of 11 amino acids. Trimming stripped 1 base from V and 8 bases from J, with 5 bases between. The specimen was naive CD8+ T cells from blood, with Jurkat cell RNA spiked in. Indicated subset: FACS-sorted CD8+CD4-CCR7+CD45RA+ naive T cells. The V call is TRBV19, the J call TRBJ1-2; TRBD1 might be the D (5 bases). The source is a human donor in good health. Some libraries in this study had Jurkat cell RNA spiked in. The CDR3 here is CASSIAGGYTF. The DNA for the CDR3 is TGTGCCAGTAGTATAGCAGGGGGCTACACCTTC.